This TCR beta chain is drawn from a study of CD4 T cells in relation to SARS-CoV-2 and coronaviruses. General study results and limits: About 65% of donors had memory CD4+ clonotypes crossrecognizing SARS-CoV-2 and common cold coronavirus spike.

The CDR3 contains 14 residues. Trimming took 4 bases from V and 1 from J, leaving 8 bases between them. Germline assignment: CDR1 SNHLY and CDR2 FYNNEI. Unexposed donor CD4+ T cells date from 2011-2018, before the COVID-19 pandemic. After ten to eleven days of culture, CD4+ T cells were isolated. Sequencing used immunoSEQ multiplex PCR; TCRdb keeps in-frame clones, though not all of them. This table has around 16,000 clones, roughly 71% appearing once. To note about this clone: No antigen is known for it.

The rearrangement joins TRBV2 to TRBJ1-3; D uncertain. The source of this sequence is a human donor in good health. The specimen sequenced was CD4+ T cells from PBMCs, cultured in vitro. CDR3 sequence reads: CASSATASGNTIYF. CDR3 nucleotide sequence: TGTGCCAGCAGTGCAACAGCTTCTGGAAACACCATATATTTT. Looking up the rest from reference TRBV2 and TRBJ1-3 gives the full variable domain: EPEVTQTPSHQVTQMGQEVILRCVPISNHLYFYWYRQILGQKVEFLVSFYNNEISEKSEIFDDQFSVERPDGSNFTLKIRSTKLEDSAMYFCASSATASGNTIYFGEGSWLTVV.